This TCR beta chain was identified in a study of OX40 agonist ivuxolimab in advanced cancers. This CDR3 comprises 16 residues. Per the germline V gene, CDR1 is LNHDA and CDR2 is SQIVND (reference sequence). After removal of 5 bases from V and 6 bases from J, the junction contained 12 bases not matched to a gene. Using immunoSEQ multiplex PCR, the repertoire was profiled, and TCRdb retains in-frame clones only, with some absent. Among approximately 75,000 clones listed, roughly 78% were seen once. The chain couples TRBV19 to TRBJ2-1; 8 bases line up with TRBD2. The receptor was derived from an adult with an advanced solid tumor such as melanoma, head and neck, liver or kidney cancer. Sample: CD4+ or CD8+ T cells sorted from blood, taken in a trial of the OX40 agonist ivuxolimab. The CDR3 sequence: CASSQPGLGPRNEQFF. The DNA for the CDR3 is TGTGCCAGTAGTCAACCGGGACTAGGCCCACGCAATGAGCAGTTCTTC.